The 20 T cell receptor beta chains below come from one sample, sequenced in a study of identical twins. TCRdb ran MiXCR on the 5' RACE reads and lists one entry per CDR3 protein. The sample carries 700,000 or so distinct CDR3 sequences, around 21% recorded once. These data were also reused for a study on T cells expressing NK-cell markers.

The specimen sequenced was PBMCs. The receptors were sampled from a woman between 18 and 29 years old in good health.

The chain uses TRBV9 and TRBJ2-3; 8 nucleotides agree with TRBD2. Per the germline V gene, CDR1 is SGDLS and CDR2 is YYNGEE. The junction had 9 bases not matched to a gene; V was cut back by 0 bases and J by 3 bases. The CDR3 spans 17 residues. In DNA, the CDR3 is TGTGCCAGCAGCGTAGTGGGGGCGGGAGGCCTGACAGATACGCAGTATTTT. Amino acid sequence: CASSVVGAGGLTDTQYF.

A few counts support this clonotype. The genes are TRBV20-1 and TRBJ2-3; 11 positions match TRBD2. The CDR3 is 13 residues long. Germline lookup yields CDR1 DFQATT and CDR2 SNEGSKA (reference sequence). V was pared by 7 bases and J by 3 bases, with 3 bases of the junction left unmatched. The CDR3 DNA sequence: TGCAGTGTCACTAGCGGGAGTACAGATACGCAGTATTTT. Its translation: CSVTSGSTDTQYF.

The chain employs TRBV7-6 and TRBJ1-5; TRBD1 matches 7 bases. The J segment lost 5 bases and the V segment lost 6 bases, leaving 4 bases of the junction unmatched. Germline-derived CDR1 and CDR2 are SGHVS and FNYEAQ. This CDR3 has 13 residues. As DNA, the CDR3 is TGTGCCAGCAGACGCAGGGGGTATCAGCCCCAGCATTTT. Its protein product is CASRRRGYQPQHF. Drawing the rest from reference TRBV7-6 and TRBJ1-5, the complete variable domain is GAGVSQSPRYKVTKRGQDVALRCDPISGHVSLYWYRQALGQGPEFLTYFNYEAQQDKSGLPNDRFSAERPEGSISTLTIQRTEQRDSAMYRCASRRRGYQPQHFGDGTRLSIL.

In this sample, this clonotype turned up many times. The chain combines TRBV20-1 with TRBJ2-3; D not certain. Per germline, CDR1 DFQATT and CDR2 SNEGSKA (reference sequence). V was pared by 6 bases and J by 2 bases, with 9 bases between. The CDR3 length is 12 residues. The CDR3, as DNA: TGCAGTGCCTCGGACCTCACAGATACGCAGTATTTT. It is translated as CSASDLTDTQYF.

This chain uses TRBV7-2 with TRBJ2-7; 7 bases match TRBD2. The J segment lost 2 bases and the V segment lost 1 base, leaving 5 bases of the junction unmatched. The CDR3 runs 15 residues. Germline lookup yields CDR1 SGHTA and CDR2 FQGNSA. CDR3 sequence reads: CASSLVFAGAYEQYF. CDR3 nucleotide sequence: TGTGCCAGCAGCTTAGTGTTTGCGGGAGCCTACGAGCAGTACTTC.

There are a few counts of this clonotype. The chain is built from TRBV9 and TRBJ2-1; D gene uncertain. V was clipped by 3 bases and J by 10 bases, with 14 bases between them. CDR1 SGDLS and CDR2 YYNGEE come from the germline V gene. The CDR3 is 13 residues long. CDR3 in DNA: TGTGCCAGCAGCGAGCCCCCCCGGCCCGAGCAGTTCTTC. Protein: CASSEPPRPEQFF.

This clonotype was seen more than once but under ten times. The J gene is TRBJ2-1, the V gene TRBV20-1; D unclear. V dropped 1 base and J dropped 9 bases, with 10 bases sitting between them. The CDR3 runs to 12 residues. The V gene's germline CDR1 is DFQATT and CDR2 SNEGSKA (reference sequence). The CDR3: CSARGRPGEQFF. CDR3 DNA sequence: TGCAGTGCTAGAGGGCGACCCGGTGAGCAGTTCTTC.

There are a few counts of this clonotype. The chain recombines TRBV7-9 with TRBJ1-6; no reliable D call. The CDR3 totals 16 residues. CDR1 is SEHNR, CDR2 FQNEAQ, per germline (reference sequence). Trimming took 0 bases from V and 7 from J, leaving 13 bases between them. The CDR3 sequence is CASSLAVGSQNSPLHF. The CDR3 region has the DNA TGTGCCAGCAGCTTAGCGGTGGGGAGCCAAAATTCACCCCTCCACTTT. Variable domain in full (rest from reference TRBV7-9 and TRBJ1-6): DTGVSQNPRHKITKRGQNVTFRCDPISEHNRLYWYRQTLGQGPEFLTYFQNEAQLEKSRLLSDRFSAERPKGSFSTLEIQRTEQGDSAMYLCASSLAVGSQNSPLHFGNGTRLTVT.

The V gene is TRBV20-1, the J gene TRBJ2-1, with no clear D. The V gene's germline CDR1 is DFQATT and CDR2 SNEGSKA (reference sequence). CDR3 length: 13 amino acids. The V end lost 4 bases, the J end lost 5 bases, and 12 bases lay between the germline ends. CDR3 loop: CSAINRIHNEQFF. The CDR3 coding sequence is TGCAGTGCTATTAACAGAATCCACAATGAGCAGTTCTTC.

This clonotype has a handful of counts. The chain links TRBV12-3 or TRBV12-4 to TRBJ2-2, with 7 bases that match TRBD1. V gave up 1 base and J gave up 5 bases; unmatched junction bases: 4. This CDR3 has 15 residues. In nucleotides, the CDR3 is TGTGCCAGCAGTTTAGAGGGGGCGGAGACCGGGGAGCTGTTTTTT. Its protein is CASSLEGAETGELFF.

The J gene is TRBJ2-5, the V gene TRBV27; D might be TRBD1 or TRBD2, each matching 6 bases. With 4 bases removed from V and 5 bases from J, the gap between germline ends came to 20 bases. CDR1 is MNHEY and CDR2 is SMNVEV in the germline V gene (reference sequence). The CDR3 totals 16 residues. The CDR3 sequence is CASSWSGAGGPETQYF. The CDR3 coding sequence is TGTGCCAGCAGTTGGTCGGGGGCAGGTGGTCCGGAGACCCAGTACTTC.

The chain uses TRBV6-6 and TRBJ1-2; D call uncertain. The germline gives CDR1 MNHNY, CDR2 SVGAGI (reference sequence). V was clipped by 7 bases and J by 8 bases, with 14 bases between them. The CDR3 is made up of 12 amino acids. The CDR3 reads CASTEWPGGYTF. For the CDR3, the DNA is TGTGCCAGCACGGAGTGGCCGGGGGGCTACACCTTC.

In its sample, this clonotype was seen many times. The genes are TRBV11-2 and TRBJ1-2; 10 bases are a match to TRBD1. With V trimmed by 5 bases and J by 1 base, 7 bases remained unmatched. The CDR3 length is 16 residues. The germline V gene encodes CDR1 SGHAT and CDR2 FQNNGV. CDR3 protein: CASSPGTGDYNYGYTF. The CDR3 DNA reads as TGTGCCAGCAGCCCCGGGACAGGGGATTATAACTATGGCTACACCTTC.

This chain uses TRBV3-1 with TRBJ2-5; 7 positions agree with TRBD2. CDR1 LGHDT and CDR2 YNNKEL come from the germline V gene (reference sequence). The CDR3 runs 13 residues. J lost 4 bases, V lost 2 bases, and 1 base had no gene match. Written as DNA, the CDR3 is TGTGCCAGCAGCCAACCGGGGGGAGAGACCCAGTACTTC. It specifies CASSQPGGETQYF.

This clonotype was observed at least ten times. The chain combines TRBV10-3 with TRBJ1-3, with no clear D. The CDR3 consists of 11 residues. V shed 6 bases and J shed 6 bases, with 6 bases lying between them. CDR1 is ENHRY and CDR2 is SYGVKD in the germline V gene. In nucleotides, the CDR3 is TGTGCCATCAGCAGGACAAACACCATATATTTT. This sequence encodes CAISRTNTIYF.

The table lists this clonotype with a few counts. The rearrangement uses TRBV6-1 and TRBJ2-2; a weak D match, TRBD1 (5 bases). The CDR3 runs 14 residues. The V and J ends lost 3 bases and 3 bases respectively, with 8 bases between them. The germline CDR1 and CDR2 sequences are MNHNS and SASEGT. CDR3 in DNA: TGTGCCAGCAGTGACCCAGGGTACACCGGGGAGCTGTTTTTT. This sequence encodes CASSDPGYTGELFF.

This clonotype was counted ten times or more. The chain employs TRBV6-1 and TRBJ2-1; no firm D call. CDR1 and CDR2 from the germline V gene are MNHNS and SASEGT. The CDR3 is 14 residues long. Trimming removed 7 bases at V and 8 bases at J, with 18 bases between. CDR3: CASKRVPAAYEQFF. CDR3 nucleotide sequence: TGTGCCAGCAAAAGGGTCCCCGCAGCTTATGAGCAGTTCTTC.

This sequence joins TRBV27 and TRBJ2-7; 7 nucleotides agree with TRBD2. The length of the CDR3 is 15 residues. After removal of 3 bases from V and 3 bases from J, the junction contained 8 bases not matched to a gene. In germline, CDR1 is MNHEY, CDR2 SMNVEV (reference sequence). This CDR3 reads CASSLLRGRDYEQYF. The CDR3 DNA sequence: TGTGCCAGCAGTTTGCTACGGGGGAGGGACTACGAGCAGTACTTC.

CDR3 sequence reads: CASGLGQLRGIQETQYF. For the CDR3, the DNA is TGTGCCAGCGGCCTGGGGCAACTGAGGGGCATACAAGAGACCCAGTACTTC. V is TRBV5-5 and J is TRBJ2-5; D might be TRBD1 or TRBD2, each matching 5 bases. V lost 7 bases and J lost 2, with 24 bases in between. The CDR3 runs to 17 residues. Germline CDR1 SGHKS, CDR2 YYEKEE (reference sequence).

In this sample, this clonotype turned up a few times. The V gene is TRBV12-3 or TRBV12-4, the J gene TRBJ2-2; maybe TRBD1 (6 bases). V lost 8 bases and J lost 6, with 22 bases in between. The CDR3 has 16 amino acids. The CDR3 sequence is CASSNPPDSVPGELFF. The CDR3 coding sequence is TGTGCCAGCTCCAACCCCCCGGACAGCGTCCCCGGGGAGCTGTTTTTT.